A selection of T cell receptor beta chains follows, all from one sample in a study of OX40 agonist ivuxolimab in advanced cancers. The method was immunoSEQ multiplex PCR; TCRdb's version includes in-frame clones alone and lacks a portion of them. The sample has tens of thousands of clones; 90% to 95% are singletons. The source was CD4+ or CD8+ T cells sorted from blood, collected in a trial of the OX40 agonist ivuxolimab. The receptors were sampled from an adult with an advanced solid tumor such as melanoma, head and neck, liver or kidney cancer. The CDR3 runs from the conserved cysteine through the conserved F or W. D genes are given only for firm matches. Clone size, where shown, is once, few, many, or a class for clones that have expanded.

>TRBV4-1|TRBJ1-6|TRBD1|-
TGCGCCAGCAGCCTACTCAGGGGGCATAATTCACCCCTCCACTTT
CASSLLRGHNSPLHF
>TRBV7-8|TRBJ2-3|TRBD1|-
TGTGCCAGCAGACCAACTCCGACAGGGTGGGGGTTCGGGGATACGCAGTATTTT
CASRPTPTGWGFGDTQYF
>TRBV5-6|TRBJ2-7|TRBD2|-
TGTGCCAGCAGCTCGGGAGGAGCAGGACTATCCTACGAGCAGTACTTC
CASSSGGAGLSYEQYF
>TRBV5-6|TRBJ1-1|-|-
TGTGCCAGCAGCTTGCCAGGGGCCACTGAAGCTTTCTTT
CASSLPGATEAFF
>TRBV2|TRBJ2-7|TRBD2|-
TGTGCCAGCAGTGAGAGCGGGACGTCCTACGAGCAGTACTTC
CASSESGTSYEQYF
>TRBV10-1|TRBJ2-1|-|-
TGCGCCAGCAGTTCCTCTACTGGAGGCTACAATGAGCAGTTCTTC
CASSSSTGGYNEQFF
>TRBV7-9|TRBJ1-2|-|-
TGTGCCAGCAGCCCTCCAGGGGAGTACTATGGCTACACCTTC
CASSPPGEYYGYTF
>TRBV7-8|TRBJ1-5|-|-
TGTGCCAGCAGCTATAGCAATCAGCCCCAGCATTTT
CASSYSNQPQHF
>TRBV7-8|TRBJ2-1|TRBD1|-
TGTGCCAGCAGTCTCAGACAGGGGCCCGACAATGAGCAGTTCTTC
CASSLRQGPDNEQFF
>TRBV27|TRBJ2-5|TRBD2|-
TGTGCCAGCAGTTTAACGTCGGCGGGGGGGCCTGATCTCGAGACCCAGTACTTC
CASSLTSAGGPDLETQYF
>TRBV7-3|TRBJ2-2|TRBD2|-
TGTGCCAGCAGCTACGGACTAGCGGGAGTTGTCGGGGAGCTGTTTTTT
CASSYGLAGVVGELFF
>TRBV13|TRBJ1-2|-|-
TGTGCCAGCAGCTTAGAGGACAGCAACTATGGCTACACCTTC
CASSLEDSNYGYTF
>TRBV5-1|TRBJ2-7|-|-
TGCGCCAGCAGCTTGGTACCCGGACACATCTACGAGCAGTACTTC
CASSLVPGHIYEQYF
>TRBV2|TRBJ1-2|-|-
TGTGCCAGCAGTGAGCAGGGTGGCTACACCTTC
CASSEQGGYTF
>TRBV15|TRBJ2-1|-|-
TGTGCCACCAGCAGAGTTAGCTCCTACAATGAGCAGTTCTTC
CATSRVSSYNEQFF
>TRBV9|TRBJ2-7|-|-
TGTGCCAGCAGCCCCTGGGGGGATCCGGACTACGAGCAGTACTTC
CASSPWGDPDYEQYF
>TRBV7-6|TRBJ2-7|-|-
TGTGCCAGCAGCTCAGGGAGCCGCCCCGAGCAGTACTTC
CASSSGSRPEQYF
>TRBV6-1|TRBJ1-6|-|-
TGTGCCAGCAGTGGAACAGGGTGGGGTAATTCACCCCTCCACTTT
CASSGTGWGNSPLHF
>TRBV13|TRBJ2-2|-|-
TGTGCCAGCAGCTCGACGGGGGATTGGAATACCGGGGAGCTGTTTTTT
CASSSTGDWNTGELFF
>TRBV2|TRBJ1-5|TRBD1|-
TGTGCCAGCAGTGAGTCGCGGGACAGCCTCTATAGCAATCAGCCCCAGCATTTT
CASSESRDSLYSNQPQHF
>TRBV7-9|TRBJ1-2|TRBD1|once
TGTGCCAGCAGTAGGGACAGGGGGTCTAACTATGGCTACACCTTC
CASSRDRGSNYGYTF
>TRBV27|TRBJ1-6|TRBD1|-
TGTGCCAGCAGTTCCAGCTCCGGACAGGGTTTTTGGTCACCCCTCCACTTT
CASSSSSGQGFWSPLHF
>TRBV27|TRBJ2-7|TRBD2|-
TGTGCCAGCAGTCCTACTAGCGGGATGGGTGAGCAGTACTTC
CASSPTSGMGEQYF
>TRBV7-9|TRBJ1-5|-|-
TGTGCCAGCAGCTCCCGGGACGCCGGGATCAATCAGCCCCAGCATTTT
CASSSRDAGINQPQHF
>TRBV4-3|TRBJ1-4|-|-
TGCGCCAGCAGCCAAGATTGGGGGGCGCGGACAACTAATGAAAAACTGTTTTTT
CASSQDWGARTTNEKLFF
>TRBV6-5|TRBJ1-1|-|-
TGTGCCAGCAGCCCGGGGAACACTGAAGCTTTCTTT
CASSPGNTEAFF
>TRBV7-9|TRBJ2-7|-|-
TGTGCCAGCAGCTTAGGCCTCGGGTACGAGCAGTACTTC
CASSLGLGYEQYF
>TRBV10-2|TRBJ2-1|-|-
TGCGCCAGCAGTGAGTCATATGGGGATGGGCAGTTCTTC
CASSESYGDGQFF
>TRBV27|TRBJ1-5|-|-
TGTGCCAGCAGCGAGGGAAGAGGCCAGCCCCAGCATTTT
CASSEGRGQPQHF
>TRBV11-2|TRBJ2-1|-|-
TGTGCCAGCAGCTTAGCCCTACAAGGTTTTAATGAGCAGTTCTTC
CASSLALQGFNEQFF
>TRBV29-1|TRBJ2-1|-|-
TGCAGCGCGATCAGGTGGGGGCGCAACTCCAATGAGCAGTTCTTC
CSAIRWGRNSNEQFF
>TRBV7-3|TRBJ2-3|TRBD2|once
TGTGCCAGCAGCCTGAGCGGGACTAGCACAGATACGCAGTATTTT
CASSLSGTSTDTQYF
>TRBV6-4|TRBJ1-1|-|once
TGTGCCAGCAGAGAGACAGGTCTGAACACTGAAGCTTTCTTT
CASRETGLNTEAFF
>TRBV19|TRBJ1-5|-|-
TGTGCCAGTAGCCAAGGGGGGGCCCAGCCCCAGCATTTT
CASSQGGAQPQHF
>TRBV29-1|TRBJ2-2|-|-
TGCAGCGTGAAGAGGGTTTGGGACAACACCGGGGAGCTGTTTTTT
CSVKRVWDNTGELFF
>TRBV7-9|TRBJ1-4|-|-
TGTGCCAGCAGCTCTCCAAGTGGGCTTAATGAAAAACTGTTTTTT
CASSSPSGLNEKLFF
>TRBV7-9|TRBJ1-1|-|-
TGTGCCAGCAGCTTGCGTTCGGCTGAAGCTTTCTTT
CASSLRSAEAFF
>TRBV11-3|TRBJ2-3|-|-
TGTGCCAGCAGCGGGCGGACTAGCACAGATACGCAGTATTTT
CASSGRTSTDTQYF
>TRBV4-1|TRBJ2-2|-|once
TGCGCCAGCAGCCAAGGATTCGGGGAGCTGTTTTTT
CASSQGFGELFF
>TRBV6-1|TRBJ1-1|-|once
TGTGCCAGCAGTGAAGCGCGAAGGAGTAACACTGAAGCTTTCTTT
CASSEARRSNTEAFF
>TRBV13|TRBJ1-1|-|-
TGTGCCAGCAGCTCCCCCACATCCTTCAGGTCTGAAGCTTTCTTT
CASSSPTSFRSEAFF